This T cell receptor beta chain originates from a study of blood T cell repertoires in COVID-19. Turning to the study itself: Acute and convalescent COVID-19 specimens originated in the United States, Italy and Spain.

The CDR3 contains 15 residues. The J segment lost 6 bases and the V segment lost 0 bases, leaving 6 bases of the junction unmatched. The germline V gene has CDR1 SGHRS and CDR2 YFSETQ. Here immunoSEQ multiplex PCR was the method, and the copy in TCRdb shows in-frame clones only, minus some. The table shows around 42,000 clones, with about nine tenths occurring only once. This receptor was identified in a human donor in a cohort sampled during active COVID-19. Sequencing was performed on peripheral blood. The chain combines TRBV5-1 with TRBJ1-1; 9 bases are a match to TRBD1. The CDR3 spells CASSLGVDRGPEAFF. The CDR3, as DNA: TGCGCCAGCAGCTTGGGGGTGGACAGGGGCCCTGAAGCTTTCTTT.